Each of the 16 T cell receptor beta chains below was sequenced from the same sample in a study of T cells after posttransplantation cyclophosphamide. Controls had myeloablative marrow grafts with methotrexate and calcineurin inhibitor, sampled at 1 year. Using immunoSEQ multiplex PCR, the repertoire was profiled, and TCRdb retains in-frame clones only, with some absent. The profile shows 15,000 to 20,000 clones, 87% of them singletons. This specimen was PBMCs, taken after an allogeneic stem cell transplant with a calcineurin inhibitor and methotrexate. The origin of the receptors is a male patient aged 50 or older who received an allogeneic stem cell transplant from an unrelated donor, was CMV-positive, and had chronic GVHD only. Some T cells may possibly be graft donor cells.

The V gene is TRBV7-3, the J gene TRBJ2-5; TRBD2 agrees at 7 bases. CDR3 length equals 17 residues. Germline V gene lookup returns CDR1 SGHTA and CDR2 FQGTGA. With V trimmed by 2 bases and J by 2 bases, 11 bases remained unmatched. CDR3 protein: CASSLGRSSGAQETQYF. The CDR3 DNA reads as TGTGCCAGCAGCTTAGGTCGATCAAGCGGGGCTCAAGAGACCCAGTACTTC.

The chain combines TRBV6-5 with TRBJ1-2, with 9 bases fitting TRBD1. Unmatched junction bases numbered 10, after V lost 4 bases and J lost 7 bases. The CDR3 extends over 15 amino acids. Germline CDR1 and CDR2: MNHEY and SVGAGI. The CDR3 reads CASSSTGQGVRGYTF. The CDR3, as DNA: TGTGCCAGCAGTTCCACGGGACAGGGAGTACGTGGCTACACCTTC.

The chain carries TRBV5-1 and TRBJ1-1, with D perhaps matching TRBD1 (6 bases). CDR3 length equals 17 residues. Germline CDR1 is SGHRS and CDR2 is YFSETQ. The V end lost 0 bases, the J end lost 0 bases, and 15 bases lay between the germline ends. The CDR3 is CASSLGGQRLMNTEAFF. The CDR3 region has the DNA TGCGCCAGCAGCTTGGGGGGGCAGAGACTTATGAACACTGAAGCTTTCTTT.

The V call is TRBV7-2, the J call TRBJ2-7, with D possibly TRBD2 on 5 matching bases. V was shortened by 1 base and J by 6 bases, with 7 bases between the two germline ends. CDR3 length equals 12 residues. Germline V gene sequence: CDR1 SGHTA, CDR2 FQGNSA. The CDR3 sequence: CASSLGSGEQYF. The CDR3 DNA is TGTGCCAGCAGCTTAGGGAGCGGCGAGCAGTACTTC.

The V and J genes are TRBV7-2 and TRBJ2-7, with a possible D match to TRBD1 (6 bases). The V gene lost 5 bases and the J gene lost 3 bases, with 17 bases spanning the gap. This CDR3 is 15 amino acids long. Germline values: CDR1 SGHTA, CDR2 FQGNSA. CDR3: CASSRPQGSHYEQYF. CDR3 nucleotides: TGTGCCAGCAGCAGACCTCAGGGGTCTCACTACGAGCAGTACTTC.

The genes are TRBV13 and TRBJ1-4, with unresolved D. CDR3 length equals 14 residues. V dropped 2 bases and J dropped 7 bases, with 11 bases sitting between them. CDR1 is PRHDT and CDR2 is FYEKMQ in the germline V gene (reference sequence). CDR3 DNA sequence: TGTGCCAGCAGCTTACTCGGCAGCGTTGAAAAACTGTTTTTT. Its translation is CASSLLGSVEKLFF.

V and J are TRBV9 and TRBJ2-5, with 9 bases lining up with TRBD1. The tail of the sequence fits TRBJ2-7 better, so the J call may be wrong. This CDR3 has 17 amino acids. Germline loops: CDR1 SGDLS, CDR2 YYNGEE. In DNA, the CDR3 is TGTGCCAGCAGCGTAGGGGGGACGGGACAGGGCATCTACGAGCAGTACTTC. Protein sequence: CASSVGGTGQGIYEQYF.

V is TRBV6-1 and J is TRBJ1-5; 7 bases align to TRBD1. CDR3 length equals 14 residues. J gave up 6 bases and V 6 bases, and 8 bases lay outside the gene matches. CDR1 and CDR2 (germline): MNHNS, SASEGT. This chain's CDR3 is CASSKTGYTQPQHF. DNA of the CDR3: TGTGCCAGCAGCAAGACAGGGTATACTCAGCCCCAGCATTTT.

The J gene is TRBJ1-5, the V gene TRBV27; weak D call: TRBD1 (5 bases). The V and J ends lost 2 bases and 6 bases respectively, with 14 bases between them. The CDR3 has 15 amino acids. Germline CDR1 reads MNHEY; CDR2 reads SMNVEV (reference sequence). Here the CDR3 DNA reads TGTGCCAGCAGTTTAAAATGGGGGGTTCTTCAGCCCCAGCATTTT. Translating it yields CASSLKWGVLQPQHF.

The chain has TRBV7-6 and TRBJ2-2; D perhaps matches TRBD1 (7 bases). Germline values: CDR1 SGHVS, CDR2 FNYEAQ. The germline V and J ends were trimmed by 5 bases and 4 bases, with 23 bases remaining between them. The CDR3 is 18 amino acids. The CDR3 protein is CASSAGLRRGLSTGELFF. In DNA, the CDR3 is TGTGCCAGCAGCGCCGGACTAAGAAGGGGGCTGAGCACCGGGGAGCTGTTTTTT.

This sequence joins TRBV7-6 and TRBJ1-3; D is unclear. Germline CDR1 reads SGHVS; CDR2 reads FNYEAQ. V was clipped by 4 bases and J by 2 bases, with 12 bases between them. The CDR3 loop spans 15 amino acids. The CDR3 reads CASSSDKVAGNTIYF. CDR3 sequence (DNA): TGTGCCAGCAGCTCAGACAAGGTAGCTGGAAACACCATATATTTT.

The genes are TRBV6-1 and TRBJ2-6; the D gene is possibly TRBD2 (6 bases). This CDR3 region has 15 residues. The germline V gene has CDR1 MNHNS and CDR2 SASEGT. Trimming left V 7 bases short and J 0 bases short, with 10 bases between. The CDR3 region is CASIPGLSGANVLTF. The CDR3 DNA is TGTGCCAGCATTCCGGGACTCTCTGGGGCCAACGTCCTGACTTTC.

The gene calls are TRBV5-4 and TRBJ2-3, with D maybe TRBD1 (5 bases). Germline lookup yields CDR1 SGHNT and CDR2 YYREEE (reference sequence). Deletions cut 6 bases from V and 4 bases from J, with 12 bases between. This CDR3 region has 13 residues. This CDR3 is CASTLTGADTQYF. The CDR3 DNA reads TGTGCCAGCACCCTCACAGGTGCAGATACGCAGTATTTT.

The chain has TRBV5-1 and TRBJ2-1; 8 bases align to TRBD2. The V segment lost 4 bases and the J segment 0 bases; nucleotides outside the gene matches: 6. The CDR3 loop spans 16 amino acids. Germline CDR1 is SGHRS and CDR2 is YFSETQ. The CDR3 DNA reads TGCGCCAGCAGCCTTACCGCGGGGGGCTCCTACAATGAGCAGTTCTTC. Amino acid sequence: CASSLTAGGSYNEQFF.

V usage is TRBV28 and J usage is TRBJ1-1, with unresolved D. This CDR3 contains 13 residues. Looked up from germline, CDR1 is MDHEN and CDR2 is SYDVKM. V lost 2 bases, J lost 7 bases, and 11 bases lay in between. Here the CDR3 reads CASSLGAEYEAFF. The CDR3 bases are TGTGCCAGCAGTTTAGGCGCGGAGTATGAAGCTTTCTTT.

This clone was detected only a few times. The DNA of the CDR3 is TGTGCCAGCAGTTTAAGCATGACCCCAGGGGGCCGCTACAATGAGCAGTTCTTC. Amino acid sequence: CASSLSMTPGGRYNEQFF. The rearrangement joins TRBV27 to TRBJ2-1; 8 bases are a match to TRBD1. The CDR3 covers 18 residues. Germline assignment: CDR1 MNHEY and CDR2 SMNVEV (reference sequence). V shed 2 bases and J 3 bases; nucleotides not matched to a gene: 12.